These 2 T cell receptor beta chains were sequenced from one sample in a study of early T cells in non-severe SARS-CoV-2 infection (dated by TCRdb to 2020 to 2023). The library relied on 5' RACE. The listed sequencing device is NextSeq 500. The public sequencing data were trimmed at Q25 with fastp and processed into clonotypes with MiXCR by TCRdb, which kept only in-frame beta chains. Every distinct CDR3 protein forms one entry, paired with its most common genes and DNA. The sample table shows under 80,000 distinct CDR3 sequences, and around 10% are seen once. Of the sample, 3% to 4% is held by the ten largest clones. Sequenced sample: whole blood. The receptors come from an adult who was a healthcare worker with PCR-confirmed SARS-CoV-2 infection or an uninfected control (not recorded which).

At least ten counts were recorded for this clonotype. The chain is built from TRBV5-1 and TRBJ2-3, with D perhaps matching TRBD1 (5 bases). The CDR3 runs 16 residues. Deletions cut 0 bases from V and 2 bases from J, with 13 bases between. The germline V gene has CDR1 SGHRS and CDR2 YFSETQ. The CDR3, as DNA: TGCGCCAGCAGCTTGGAAATGGCGACAGCCACAGATACGCAGTATTTT. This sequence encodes CASSLEMATATDTQYF.

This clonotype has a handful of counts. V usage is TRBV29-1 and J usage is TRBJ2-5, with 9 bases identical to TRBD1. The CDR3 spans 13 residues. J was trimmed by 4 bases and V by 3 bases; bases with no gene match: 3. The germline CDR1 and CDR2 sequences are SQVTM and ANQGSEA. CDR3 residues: CSVDDRGGETQYF. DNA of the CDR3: TGCAGCGTTGATGACAGGGGGGGAGAGACCCAGTACTTC.